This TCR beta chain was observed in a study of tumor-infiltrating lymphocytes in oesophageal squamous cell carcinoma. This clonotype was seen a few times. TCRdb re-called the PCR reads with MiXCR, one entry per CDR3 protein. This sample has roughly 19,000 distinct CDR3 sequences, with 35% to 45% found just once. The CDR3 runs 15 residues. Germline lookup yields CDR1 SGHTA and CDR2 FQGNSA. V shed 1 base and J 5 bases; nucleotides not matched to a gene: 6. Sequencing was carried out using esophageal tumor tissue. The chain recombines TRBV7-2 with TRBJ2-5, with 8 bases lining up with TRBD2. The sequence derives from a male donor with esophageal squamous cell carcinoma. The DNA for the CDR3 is TGTGCCAGCAGCTTAGTCTCTAGCGGGCGGGAGACCCAGTACTTC. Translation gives CASSLVSSGRETQYF.